The present T cell receptor (beta chain) was sequenced within a study of PD-1 blockade in classical Hodgkin lymphoma. Turning to the study itself: It was nivolumab at 3 mg/kg, given intravenously every 2 weeks, that patients received.

Each patient relapsed following autologous stem cell transplantation, and prior brentuximab vedotin exposure differed. Turning to this clone: Its antigen is unidentified. A much larger clone lies one base from this, so it may be a read error.

Germline V gene lookup returns CDR1 MNHNY and CDR2 SVGAGI (reference sequence). This CDR3 has 14 amino acids. The method was immunoSEQ multiplex PCR; TCRdb's version includes in-frame clones alone and lacks a portion of them. In the table there are tens of thousands of clones, 60% to 75% of which are singletons. The study's findings and limits: The study found complete responders had baseline diversity similar to newly diagnosed patients.

This chain joins TRBV6-6 and TRBJ1-5; D gene unclear. The sequences come from peripheral blood mononuclear cells (PBMCs), collected before the second cycle of nivolumab. The sequence came from a human donor with classical Hodgkin lymphoma. The CDR3 DNA follows: TGTGCCAGCGGTTACGGTGGGCAGAATCAGCCCCAGCATTTT. Its translation is CASGYGGQNQPQHF.